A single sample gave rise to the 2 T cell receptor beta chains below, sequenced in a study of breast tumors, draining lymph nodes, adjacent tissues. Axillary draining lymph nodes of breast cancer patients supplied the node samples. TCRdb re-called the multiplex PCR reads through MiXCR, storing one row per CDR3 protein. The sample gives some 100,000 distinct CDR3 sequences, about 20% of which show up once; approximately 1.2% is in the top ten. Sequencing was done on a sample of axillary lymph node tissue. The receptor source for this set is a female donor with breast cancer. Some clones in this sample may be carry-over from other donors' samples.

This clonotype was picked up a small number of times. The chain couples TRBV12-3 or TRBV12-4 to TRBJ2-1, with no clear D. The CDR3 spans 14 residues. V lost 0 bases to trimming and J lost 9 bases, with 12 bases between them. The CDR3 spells CASSLALIEVEQFF. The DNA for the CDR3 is TGTGCCAGCAGTTTAGCCCTAATAGAGGTTGAGCAGTTCTTC.

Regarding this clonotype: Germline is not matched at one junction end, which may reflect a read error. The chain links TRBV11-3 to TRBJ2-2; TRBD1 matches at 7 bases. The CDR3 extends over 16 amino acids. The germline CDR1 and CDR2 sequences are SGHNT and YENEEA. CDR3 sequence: CASSPRDSQNAGELFF. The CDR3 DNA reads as TGTGCCAGCAGCCCGAGGGACAGCCAGAACGCCGGGGAGCTGTTTTTT.